A selection of T cell receptor beta chains follows, all from one sample in a study of OX40 agonist ivuxolimab in advanced cancers. The data were produced by immunoSEQ multiplex PCR, yet TCRdb's version contains in-frame clones alone and is incomplete. The sample has about 100,000 clones; approximately 89% are singletons. Sequences were derived from CD4+ or CD8+ T cells sorted from blood, sampled in a trial of the OX40 agonist ivuxolimab. The receptors derive from an adult with an advanced solid tumor such as melanoma, head and neck, liver or kidney cancer. Both conserved end residues are trimmed from each CDR3.

TRBV29-1,TRBJ2-2,SASEGGTGELF
TRBV11-2,TRBJ1-4,ASSLLYNEKLF
TRBV2,TRBJ2-1,ASSVSGGPYTPNEQF
TRBV2,TRBJ1-1,ASRGQGWTEAF
TRBV5-4,TRBJ1-2,ASRLGGAYGYT
TRBV11-2,TRBJ1-3,ASSAGRGRSGNTIY
TRBV7-3,TRBJ2-5,ASSHPGGLGQETQY
TRBV7-2,TRBJ1-2,ASSAQVRTSANYGYT
TRBV21-1,TRBJ1-1,ASSRGWNTEAF
TRBV30,TRBJ2-2,ACQAGTRGAGELF
TRBV30,TRBJ2-5,AWSVPAGGQETQY
TRBV9,TRBJ1-1,ASSRGQNTEAF
TRBV9,TRBJ2-7,ASSVAQIPYEQY
TRBV6-4,TRBJ2-2,ASRGLAKNTGELF